Listed below are T cell receptor beta chains from one sample, sequenced in a study of T cells after yellow fever vaccination. TCRdb used MiXCR to reprocess the 5' RACE reads, holding one entry per CDR3 protein. The repertoire includes some 120,000 distinct CDR3 sequences, nearly 15% of them detected once, and roughly two fifths sits in the top ten. The sequencing used CD8+ T cells sorted from PBMCs, collected 5 days after the yellow fever booster vaccination. The receptors were sampled from a man aged 18 to 30 who received the YFV17D yellow fever vaccine. The CDR3 runs from the conserved cysteine through the conserved F or W. The D gene is left open where the match is weak. A row's size may be missing; if present it is once, few, many or a size class.

TRBV27,TRBJ1-4,few,NA,TGTGCCAGCAGTTCGGCTAATGAAAAACTGTTTTTT,CASSSANEKLFF
TRBV7-9,TRBJ2-3,NA,TRBD2,TGTGCCAGCAGCTTACGCCTCGGGGGGGTCACAGATACGCAGTATTTT,CASSLRLGGVTDTQYF
TRBV29-1,TRBJ2-5,NA,NA,TGCAGCGGAGCGCCGGCCCGGGATGAACGGGAGACCCAGTACTTC,CSGAPARDERETQYF
TRBV5-1,TRBJ2-1,few,TRBD2,TGCGCCAGCAGCTTGGGTCCTCTAGCGGGGGGCACTGAGCAGTTCTTC,CASSLGPLAGGTEQFF
TRBV20-1,TRBJ1-2,NA,NA,TGCAGTGCTAGTCATAAAACAGAACCTCTAAACTATGGCTACACCTTC,CSASHKTEPLNYGYTF
TRBV13,TRBJ2-7,NA,TRBD1,TGTGCCAGCGGCCAGGGGGTAGCCTACGAGCAGTACTTC,CASGQGVAYEQYF
TRBV4-3,TRBJ2-1,NA,NA,TGCGCCAGCAGCCAAGACCGTTATGAGCAGTTCTTC,CASSQDRYEQFF
TRBV5-6,TRBJ2-5,NA,NA,TGTGCCAGCAGCTTGGTGTTTTCTGAAGAGACCCAGTACTTC,CASSLVFSEETQYF
TRBV27,TRBJ2-5,NA,NA,TGTGCCAGCAGTTTAACAGGACCGACACAAGAGACCCAGTACTTC,CASSLTGPTQETQYF
TRBV6-5,TRBJ2-2,few,NA,TGTGCCAGCAGTCCCGGGGATAACACCGGGGAGCTGTTTTTT,CASSPGDNTGELFF
TRBV7-9,TRBJ2-1,many,NA,TGTGCCAGCAGCTTAGCAGTGAATGAGCAGTTCTTC,CASSLAVNEQFF
TRBV9,TRBJ2-6,NA,TRBD1,TGTGCCAGCAGCGCGGACAGGGCTGGGGCCAACGTCCTGACTTTC,CASSADRAGANVLTF
TRBV25-1,TRBJ1-1,NA,NA,TGTGCCAGCAGTGAGGGGGTGGTGTCGAACACTGAAGCTTTCTTT,CASSEGVVSNTEAFF
TRBV6-2/TRBV6-3,TRBJ1-1,few,TRBD1,TGTGCCAGCAGTTCATCAGGGGGCGCGTCTGAAGCTTTCTTT,CASSSSGGASEAFF
TRBV29-1,TRBJ2-1,many,NA,TGCAGCGTTCGGGACGGTCGGTACAATGAGCAGTTCTTC,CSVRDGRYNEQFF
TRBV7-2,TRBJ2-3,NA,NA,TGTGCCAGCAGCGCCTTTACAGATACGCAGTATTTT,CASSAFTDTQYF
TRBV7-9,TRBJ2-1,NA,NA,TGTGCCAGCAGGGTGTTGAGCTCCTACAATGAGCAGTTCTTC,CASRVLSSYNEQFF
TRBV7-3,TRBJ2-3,few,NA,TGTGCCAGCAGCCCCTCGCGGACGGGGGTAGTGGATACGCAGTATTTT,CASSPSRTGVVDTQYF
TRBV19,TRBJ1-5,few,NA,TGTGCCAGTAGTATCGCGGATGAGGGGGGCAATCAGCCCCAGCATTTT,CASSIADEGGNQPQHF
TRBV9,TRBJ2-1,many,NA,TGTGCCAGCAGCGAGGGCATCTCCTACAATGAGCAGTTCTTC,CASSEGISYNEQFF
TRBV11-2,TRBJ2-5,NA,NA,TGTGCCAGCAGCTTAGATGGCCAGACCCAGTACTTC,CASSLDGQTQYF
TRBV11-2,TRBJ2-3,few,TRBD1,TGTGCCAGCAGCCAAGGGACAGGGGTGAGAGATACGCAGTATTTT,CASSQGTGVRDTQYF
TRBV6-5,TRBJ1-6,few,TRBD1,TGTGCCAGCAGTTACAGAGGGGGCGCCTCACCCCTCCACTTT,CASSYRGGASPLHF